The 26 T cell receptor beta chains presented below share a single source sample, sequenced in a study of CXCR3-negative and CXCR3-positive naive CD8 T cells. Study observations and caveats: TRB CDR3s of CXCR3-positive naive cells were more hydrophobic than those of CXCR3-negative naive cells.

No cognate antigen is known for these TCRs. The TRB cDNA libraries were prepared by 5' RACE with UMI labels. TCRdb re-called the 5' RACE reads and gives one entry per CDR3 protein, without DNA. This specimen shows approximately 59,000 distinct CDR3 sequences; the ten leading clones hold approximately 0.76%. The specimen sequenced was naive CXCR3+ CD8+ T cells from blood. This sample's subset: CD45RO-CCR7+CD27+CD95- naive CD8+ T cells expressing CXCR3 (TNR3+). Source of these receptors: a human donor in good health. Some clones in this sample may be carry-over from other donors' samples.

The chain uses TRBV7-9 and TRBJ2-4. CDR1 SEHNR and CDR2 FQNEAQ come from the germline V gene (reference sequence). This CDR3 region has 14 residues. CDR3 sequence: CASSFPEVENIQYF.

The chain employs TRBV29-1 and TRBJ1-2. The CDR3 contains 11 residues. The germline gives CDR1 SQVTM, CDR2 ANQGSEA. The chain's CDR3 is CSVTENYGYTF.

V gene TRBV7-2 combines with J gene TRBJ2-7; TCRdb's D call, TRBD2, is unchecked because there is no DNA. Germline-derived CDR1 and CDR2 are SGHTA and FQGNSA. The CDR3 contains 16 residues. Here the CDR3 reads CASSLDGTSGGYEQYF.

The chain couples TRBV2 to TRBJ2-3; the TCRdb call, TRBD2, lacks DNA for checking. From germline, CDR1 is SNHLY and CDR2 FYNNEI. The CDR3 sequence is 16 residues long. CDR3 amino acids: CASSDLAELSTDTQYF.

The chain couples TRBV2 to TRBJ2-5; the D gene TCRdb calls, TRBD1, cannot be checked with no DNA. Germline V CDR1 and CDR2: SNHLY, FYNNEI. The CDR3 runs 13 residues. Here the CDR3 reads CASTRGTQATQYF.

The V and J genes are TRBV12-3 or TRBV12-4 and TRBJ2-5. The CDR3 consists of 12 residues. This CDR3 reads CASIGRGETQYF.

The CDR3 reads CASSSSQASETQYF. This rearrangement joins TRBV7-9 to TRBJ2-5. In germline, CDR1 is SEHNR, CDR2 FQNEAQ (reference sequence). The CDR3 has 14 amino acids. Full variable domain (missing parts from reference TRBV7-9 and TRBJ2-5): DTGVSQNPRHKITKRGQNVTFRCDPISEHNRLYWYRQTLGQGPEFLTYFQNEAQLEKSRLLSDRFSAERPKGSFSTLEIQRTEQGDSAMYLCASSSSQASETQYFGPGTRLLVL.

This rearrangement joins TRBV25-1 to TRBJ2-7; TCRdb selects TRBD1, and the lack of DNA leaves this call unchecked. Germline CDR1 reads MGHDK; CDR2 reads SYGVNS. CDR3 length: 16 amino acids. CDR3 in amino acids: CASTQSPDSPTYEQYF.

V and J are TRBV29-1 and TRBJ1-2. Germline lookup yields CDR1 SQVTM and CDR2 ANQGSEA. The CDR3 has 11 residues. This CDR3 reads CSVEQTEGYTF. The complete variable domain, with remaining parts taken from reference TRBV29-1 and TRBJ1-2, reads SAVISQKPSRDICQRGTSLTIQCQVDSQVTMMFWYRQQPGQSLTLIATANQGSEATYESGFVIDKFPISRPNLTFSTLTVSNMSPEDSSIYLCSVEQTEGYTFGSGTRLTVV.

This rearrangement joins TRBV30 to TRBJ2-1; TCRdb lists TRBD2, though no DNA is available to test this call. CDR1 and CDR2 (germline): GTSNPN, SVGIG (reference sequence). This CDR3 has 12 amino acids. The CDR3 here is CASRLDHNEQFF.

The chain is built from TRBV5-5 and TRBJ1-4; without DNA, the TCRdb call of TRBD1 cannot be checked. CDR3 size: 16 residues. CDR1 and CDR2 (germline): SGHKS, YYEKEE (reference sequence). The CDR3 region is CASSSPGTGSNEKLFF.

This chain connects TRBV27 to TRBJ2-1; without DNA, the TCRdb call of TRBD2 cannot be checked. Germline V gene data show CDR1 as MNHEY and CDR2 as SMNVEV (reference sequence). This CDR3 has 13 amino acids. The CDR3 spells CASMAGGLDEQFF.

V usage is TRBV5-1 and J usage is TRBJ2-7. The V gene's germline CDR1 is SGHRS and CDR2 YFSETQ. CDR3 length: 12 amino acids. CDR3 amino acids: CASSVIPKEQYF.

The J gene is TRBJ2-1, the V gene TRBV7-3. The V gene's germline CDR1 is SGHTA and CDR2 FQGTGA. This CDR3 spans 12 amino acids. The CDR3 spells CASSLVGCEQFF.

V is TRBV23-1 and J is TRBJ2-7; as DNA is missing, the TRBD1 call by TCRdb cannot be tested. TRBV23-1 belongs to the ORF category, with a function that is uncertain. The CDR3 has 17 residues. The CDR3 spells CASIHQNRDRRHYEQYF.

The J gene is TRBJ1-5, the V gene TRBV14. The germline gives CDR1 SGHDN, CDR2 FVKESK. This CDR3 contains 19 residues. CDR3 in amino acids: CASSQDRRGQSISNQPQHF. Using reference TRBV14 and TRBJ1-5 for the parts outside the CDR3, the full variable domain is EAGVTQFPSHSVIEKGQTVTLRCDPISGHDNLYWYRRVMGKEIKFLLHFVKESKQDESGMPNNRFLAERTGGTYSTLKVQPAELEDSGVYFCASSQDRRGQSISNQPQHFGDGTRLSIL.

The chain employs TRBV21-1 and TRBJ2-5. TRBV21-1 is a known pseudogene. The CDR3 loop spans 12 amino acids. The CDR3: CASSKEMETQYF.

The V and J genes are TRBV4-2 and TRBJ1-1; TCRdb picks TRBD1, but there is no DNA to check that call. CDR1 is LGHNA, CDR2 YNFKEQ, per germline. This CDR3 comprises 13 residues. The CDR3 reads CASSQGGVAEAFF.

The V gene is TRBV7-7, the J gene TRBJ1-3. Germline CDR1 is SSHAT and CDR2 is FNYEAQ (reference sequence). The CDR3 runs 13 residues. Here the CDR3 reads CASSPGRGNTIYF.

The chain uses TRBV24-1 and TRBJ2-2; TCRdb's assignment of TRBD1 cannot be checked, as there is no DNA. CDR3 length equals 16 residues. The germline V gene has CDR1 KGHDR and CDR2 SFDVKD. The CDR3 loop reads CATSEVGTENTGDLFF.

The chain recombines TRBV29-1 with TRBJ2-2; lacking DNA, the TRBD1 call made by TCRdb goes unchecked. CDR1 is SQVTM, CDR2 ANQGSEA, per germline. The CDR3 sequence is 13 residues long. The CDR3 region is CSASRGASGELFF.

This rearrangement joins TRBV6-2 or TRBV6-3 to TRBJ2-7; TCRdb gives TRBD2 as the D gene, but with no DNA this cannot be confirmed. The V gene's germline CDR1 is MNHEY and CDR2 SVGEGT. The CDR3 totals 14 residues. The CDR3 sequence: CATSPWLLGNEQYF.

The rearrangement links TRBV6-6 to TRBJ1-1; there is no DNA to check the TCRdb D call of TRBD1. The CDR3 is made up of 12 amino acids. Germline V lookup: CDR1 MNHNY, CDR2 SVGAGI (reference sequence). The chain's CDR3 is CASSYGDGEAFF.

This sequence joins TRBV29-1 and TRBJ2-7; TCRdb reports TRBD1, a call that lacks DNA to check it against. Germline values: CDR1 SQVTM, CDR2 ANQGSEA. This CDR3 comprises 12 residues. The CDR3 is CSVVSGDYEQYF.

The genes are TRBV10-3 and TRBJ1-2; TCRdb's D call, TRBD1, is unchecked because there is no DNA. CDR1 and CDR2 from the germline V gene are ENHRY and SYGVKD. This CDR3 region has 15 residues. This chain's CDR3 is CAISDTGTGNYGYTF.

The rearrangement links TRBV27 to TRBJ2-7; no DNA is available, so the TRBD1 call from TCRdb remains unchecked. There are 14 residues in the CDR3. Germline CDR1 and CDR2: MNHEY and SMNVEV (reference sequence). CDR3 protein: CASSLSKGGYEQYF.